A selection of T cell receptor beta chains follows, all from one sample in a study of blood T cell repertoires in COVID-19. Method: immunoSEQ multiplex PCR; TCRdb's copy keeps in-frame clones and lacks some. The table shows approximately 320,000 clones, with about 88% occurring only once. The sample taken for sequencing was PBMCs or T cells enriched from blood (not recorded which). The source of these receptors is a man aged 60-69 years who had recovered from COVID-19. Each CDR3 is given with its conserved first and last residue. D genes are given only for firm matches. Clone size is shown for a subset of rows, as once, few, many or a class of expanded clone.

TRBD2 | TRBJ2-1 | TRBV27 | - | TGTGCCACACAGCGGGAGGGCCGGGACAATGAGCAGTTCTTC | CATQREGRDNEQFF
TRBD1 | TRBJ1-4 | TRBV5-6 | - | TGTGCCAGCAGCTTGGTGGGACAGGAGAATGAAAAACTGTTTTTT | CASSLVGQENEKLFF
TRBD1 | TRBJ1-1 | TRBV5-8 | - | TGTGCCAGCAGCTTGTGGGTGGCAGGGGGGTACACTGAAGCTTTCTTT | CASSLWVAGGYTEAFF
TRBD1 | TRBJ2-1 | TRBV15 | - | TGTGCCACCAGCAGAGAGGGACAGGGTGTTAATGAGCAGTTCTTC | CATSREGQGVNEQFF
- | TRBJ1-6 | TRBV2 | - | TGTGCCAGCAGTGTACAGGGCAGGAACAATTCACCCCTCCACTTT | CASSVQGRNNSPLHF
TRBD2 | TRBJ2-1 | TRBV5-5 | once | TGTGCCAGCAGCCCCCGGTGGGCGGGAGGGCCTAATGAGCAGTTCTTC | CASSPRWAGGPNEQFF
TRBD1 | TRBJ1-6 | TRBV3-1/TRBV3-2 | - | TGTGCCAGCGGACAGGTGGCACCCCTCCACTTT | CASGQVAPLHF
- | TRBJ1-1 | TRBV11-2 | - | TGTGCCAGCAGCCCAAACGCTTTACAGGGTTTGTTGAACACTGAAGCTTTCTTT | CASSPNALQGLLNTEAFF
- | TRBJ2-7 | TRBV7-2 | - | TGTGCCAGCAGCCCGACTAGTAACTACGAGCAGTACTTC | CASSPTSNYEQYF
- | TRBJ2-1 | TRBV19 | - | TGTGCCAGTAGTATAGGTTTGGCAGTTGAGCAGTTCTTC | CASSIGLAVEQFF
TRBD1 | TRBJ2-2 | TRBV11-3 | once | TGTGCCAGCAGCTTAACTCTGGGACAGGGTATCACCGGGGAGCTGTTTTTT | CASSLTLGQGITGELFF
TRBD2 | TRBJ2-3 | TRBV20-1 | - | TGCAGTGCTAGTCGGCTAGCGGGGGGGTCCACAGATACGCAGTATTTT | CSASRLAGGSTDTQYF
- | TRBJ1-5 | TRBV19 | - | TGTGCCAGTACCGACCCCGGAGGGCAAAATCAGCCCCAGCATTTT | CASTDPGGQNQPQHF
- | TRBJ1-1 | TRBV19 | - | TGTGCCAGTGGAGGAACTCGTGCAATGAACACTGAAGCTTTCTTT | CASGGTRAMNTEAFF
TRBD1 | TRBJ1-5 | TRBV6-5 | - | TGTGCCAGCAGAGCAGGGACAGGGCGATATCAGCCCCAGCATTTT | CASRAGTGRYQPQHF
- | TRBJ1-2 | TRBV7-6 | - | TGTGCCAGCAGCGAAGACGTCACTAATGATGGCTACACCTTC | CASSEDVTNDGYTF
- | TRBJ1-2 | TRBV19 | - | TGTGCCAGTAGTACCAGTGTTAGCTACACCTTC | CASSTSVSYTF
- | TRBJ1-3 | TRBV9 | - | TGTGCCAGCAGCGTAGAGGGGAGGGGGGCCTCAGGAAACACCATATATTTT | CASSVEGRGASGNTIYF
TRBD1 | TRBJ2-2 | TRBV5-1 | - | TGCGCCAGCAGCCCTACAGGGGAACCGGTCACCGGGGAGCTGTTTTTT | CASSPTGEPVTGELFF
- | TRBJ1-5 | TRBV6-2/TRBV6-3 | - | TGTGCCAGCAGTTACGCTATGCGGCCCCAGCATTTT | CASSYAMRPQHF
TRBD2 | TRBJ2-1 | TRBV6-1 | - | TGTGCCAGCAGTGAGGTAGCGGGAGACTACAATGAGCAGTTCTTC | CASSEVAGDYNEQFF
- | TRBJ1-2 | TRBV4-1 | - | TGCGCCAGCAGCCAAACGATCGGGGTTTGGAATGACTACACCTTC | CASSQTIGVWNDYTF
- | TRBJ1-1 | TRBV13 | - | TGTGCCAGCAGCTTAAGGGACTGGGGTTTAAACACTGAAGCTTTCTTT | CASSLRDWGLNTEAFF
TRBD1 | TRBJ1-1 | TRBV4-2 | - | TGTGCCAGCAGCCGAGGACAGGGTACTGAAGCTTTCTTT | CASSRGQGTEAFF
- | TRBJ1-1 | TRBV12-5 | - | TGTGCTAGTGCCCAGAGCGGGTTTCGGGGCACTGAAGCTTTCTTT | CASAQSGFRGTEAFF
- | TRBJ1-1 | TRBV9 | - | TGTGCCAGCAGCCCATGGGTCAGGGGTTCGAACACTGAAGCTTTCTTT | CASSPWVRGSNTEAFF
- | TRBJ2-1 | TRBV6-5 | - | TGTGCCAGCAGTTACCTCGGAGTAGCGCAGTTCTTC | CASSYLGVAQFF
- | TRBJ2-5 | TRBV5-8 | - | TGTGCCAGCAGCTTGCCCCACTGGACAGACCAAGAGACCCAGTACTTC | CASSLPHWTDQETQYF
- | TRBJ1-5 | TRBV6-5 | - | TGTGCCAGCAGTTACTCGGGCAAGGGGCAGCCCCAGCATTTT | CASSYSGKGQPQHF
- | TRBJ1-2 | TRBV24-1 | - | TGTGCCACCAGTGATTTCGGCCCGGGTGGCTACACCTTC | CATSDFGPGGYTF
TRBD1 | TRBJ2-5 | TRBV7-6 | - | TGTGCCAGCAGTCGAGGACAGGGGATCGCGGAGACCCAGTACTTC | CASSRGQGIAETQYF